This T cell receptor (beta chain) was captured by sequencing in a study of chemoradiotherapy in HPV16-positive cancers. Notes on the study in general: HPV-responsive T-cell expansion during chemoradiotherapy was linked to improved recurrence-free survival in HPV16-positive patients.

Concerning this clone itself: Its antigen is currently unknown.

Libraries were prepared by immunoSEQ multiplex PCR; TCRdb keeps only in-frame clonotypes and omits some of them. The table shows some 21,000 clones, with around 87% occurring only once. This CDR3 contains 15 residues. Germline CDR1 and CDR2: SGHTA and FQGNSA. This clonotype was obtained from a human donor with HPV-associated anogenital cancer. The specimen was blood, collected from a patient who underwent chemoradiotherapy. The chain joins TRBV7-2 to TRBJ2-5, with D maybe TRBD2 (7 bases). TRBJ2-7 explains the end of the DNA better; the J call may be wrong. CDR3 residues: CASSLGSGGHYEQYF. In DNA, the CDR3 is TGTGCCAGCAGCTTAGGATCGGGGGGCCACTACGAGCAGTACTTC.